Listed below are T cell receptor beta chains from one sample, sequenced in a study of blood T cell repertoires in COVID-19. Assay: immunoSEQ multiplex PCR; the TCRdb copy retains only in-frame clones and omits some. The table shows about 200,000 clones, with roughly 81% occurring only once. Material for sequencing was peripheral blood. These receptors came from a woman of 80 years or more with acute or convalescent COVID-19. CDR3s include the opening cysteine and the closing phenylalanine or tryptophan. A D gene is named only where the DNA matches it firmly. The listing skips clone size in some rows; elsewhere it reads once, few, many or a size class.

clone size,V gene,D gene,CDR3 length,J gene,CDR3 protein,CDR3 DNA
-,TRBV5-1,-,14,TRBJ1-1,CASSLETGNTEAFF,TGCGCCAGCAGCTTAGAGACAGGGAACACTGAAGCTTTCTTT
-,TRBV11-2,-,13,TRBJ1-1,CASSLAHGTEAFF,TGTGCCAGCAGCTTAGCCCACGGCACTGAAGCTTTCTTT
once,TRBV11-2,TRBD1,17,TRBJ1-3,CASSLRLGQGIRNTIYF,TGTGCCAGCAGCTTGCGATTGGGACAGGGGATTCGAAACACCATATATTTT
-,TRBV19,-,14,TRBJ1-3,CASSIGGPRDTIYF,TGTGCCAGTAGTATAGGTGGCCCACGGGACACCATATATTTT
-,TRBV19,-,13,TRBJ2-3,CATSTGGTDTQYF,TGTGCCACCAGTACAGGCGGCACAGATACGCAGTATTTT
once,TRBV6-1,-,16,TRBJ1-4,CASSETVPATNEKLFF,TGTGCCAGCAGTGAAACGGTCCCTGCAACTAATGAAAAACTGTTTTTT
-,TRBV18,-,13,TRBJ2-3,CASSGTHTDTQYF,TGTGCCAGCTCTGGGACTCATACAGATACGCAGTATTTT
few,TRBV9,TRBD1,18,TRBJ2-6,CASSVGGGESSGANVLTF,TGTGCCAGCAGCGTAGGAGGGGGCGAAAGCTCTGGGGCCAACGTCCTGACTTTC
-,TRBV6-1,-,14,TRBJ1-4,CASSESGLNEKLFF,TGTGCCAGCAGTGAAAGCGGACTTAATGAAAAACTGTTTTTT
few,TRBV4-2,TRBD2,20,TRBJ2-3,CASSQGGSGLAGVGTDTQYF,TGTGCCAGCAGCCAAGGTGGCTCAGGGCTAGCGGGAGTTGGCACAGATACGCAGTATTTT
-,TRBV6-5,TRBD1,14,TRBJ1-2,CASSYWAGGSGYTF,TGTGCCAGCAGTTACTGGGCAGGGGGCTCTGGCTACACCTTC
many,TRBV19,TRBD1,17,TRBJ2-1,CASSIDSGGSSYNEQFF,TGTGCCAGTAGTATAGACTCAGGGGGCAGCTCCTACAATGAGCAGTTCTTC
-,TRBV6-5,TRBD1,13,TRBJ1-1,CASSQRQGTEAFF,TGTGCCAGCAGCCAGCGACAGGGCACTGAAGCTTTCTTT
-,TRBV28,-,12,TRBJ1-5,CASSFPSTRQHF,TGTGCCAGCAGTTTTCCGTCGACTCGCCAGCATTTT
-,TRBV5-5,-,14,TRBJ2-5,CASSAWGVQETQYF,TGTGCCAGCAGCGCGTGGGGAGTTCAAGAGACCCAGTACTTC
-,TRBV7-3,TRBD2,15,TRBJ2-1,CASSLTSGTYNEQFF,TGTGCCAGCAGCTTGACTAGCGGGACCTACAATGAGCAGTTCTTC
-,TRBV5-1,TRBD1,14,TRBJ2-5,CASSLGDSQETQYF,TGCGCCAGCAGCTTGGGGGACAGCCAAGAGACCCAGTACTTC
few,TRBV25-1,TRBD2,16,TRBJ2-1,CASSSTSGNSYNEQFF,TGTGCCAGCAGTTCGACTAGCGGAAACTCCTACAATGAGCAGTTCTTC
-,TRBV28,-,15,TRBJ1-2,CATCKVQASYYGYTF,TGTGCCACCTGCAAGGTACAGGCTTCTTACTATGGCTACACCTTC
-,TRBV20-1,-,16,TRBJ1-2,CSASAGTGREKEGYTF,TGCAGTGCTAGTGCGGGTACTGGGAGAGAAAAGGAAGGCTACACCTTC
-,TRBV7-9,-,13,TRBJ2-5,CASSKTGQETQYF,TGTGCCAGCAGCAAAACAGGGCAAGAGACCCAGTACTTC
-,TRBV7-9,TRBD2,16,TRBJ2-1,CASSPPGLAGANEQFF,TGTGCCAGCAGCCCACCGGGACTAGCGGGCGCCAATGAGCAGTTCTTC
few,TRBV7-2,-,13,TRBJ2-2,CASSRVIGGELFF,TGTGCCAGCAGCCGCGTGATTGGCGGGGAGCTGTTTTTT
-,TRBV9,TRBD2,14,TRBJ2-2,CASSTGLAPGELFF,TGTGCCAGCAGCACGGGACTAGCGCCCGGGGAGCTGTTTTTT
-,TRBV3-1/TRBV3-2,TRBD1,16,TRBJ2-5,CASSQGGTGGLKTQYF,TGTGCCAGCAGCCAAGGCGGGACAGGGGGCTTGAAGACCCAGTACTTC